Listed below are T cell receptor beta chains from one sample, sequenced in a study of T cell changes during pregnancy in multiple sclerosis. The repertoire was sequenced with immunoSEQ multiplex PCR; TCRdb's copy has only in-frame clones and lacks some. The profile covers more than 80,000 clones, with roughly 96% appearing a single time and about 1% taken by the ten largest. Sequencing used peripheral blood, obtained in the second trimester of pregnancy. Source of these receptors: a female donor with multiple sclerosis, enrolled in a pregnancy study. The CDR3 runs from the conserved cysteine through the conserved F or W. A D gene is named only where the DNA matches it firmly. A row's size may be missing; if present it is once, few, many or a size class.

d_gene,j_gene,v_gene,abundance,CDR3aa,CDR3nt
-,TRBJ2-5,TRBV2,-,CASRVQLPGETQYF,TGTGCCAGCAGAGTGCAGCTCCCAGGAGAGACCCAGTACTTC
TRBD2,TRBJ2-3,TRBV13,-,CASSPGTSGTDTQYF,TGTGCCAGCAGCCCCGGGACTAGTGGCACAGATACGCAGTATTTT
-,TRBJ2-5,TRBV19,-,CASSLGLLETQYF,TGTGCCAGTAGTTTAGGACTGCTGGAGACCCAGTACTTC
-,TRBJ1-3,TRBV30,-,CAWSPGRASGNTIYF,TGTGCCTGGAGTCCGGGGAGGGCGTCTGGAAACACCATATATTTT
-,TRBJ1-4,TRBV4-3,-,CASSQVETTNEKLFF,TGCGCCAGCAGCCAGGTAGAAACAACTAATGAAAAACTGTTTTTT
-,TRBJ1-2,TRBV9,-,CASSVSSGDGYTF,TGTGCCAGCAGCGTATCCTCAGGGGATGGCTACACCTTC
TRBD1,TRBJ1-1,TRBV27,-,CASQGAVNTEAFF,TGTGCCAGCCAGGGGGCCGTAAACACTGAAGCTTTCTTT
-,TRBJ2-7,TRBV5-6,-,CASSLALAPYEQYF,TGTGCCAGCAGCTTGGCCCTAGCGCCCTACGAGCAGTACTTC
-,TRBJ2-5,TRBV27,-,CASSLATDQETQYF,TGTGCCAGCAGTTTAGCGACAGACCAAGAGACCCAGTACTTC
TRBD1,TRBJ2-1,TRBV5-4,-,CASSRKWDSALGEQFF,TGTGCCAGCAGCCGTAAATGGGACAGCGCTCTCGGTGAGCAGTTCTTC
-,TRBJ1-1,TRBV5-6,-,CASNHGGDNTEAFF,TGTGCCAGCAACCATGGGGGGGACAACACTGAAGCTTTCTTT
-,TRBJ2-1,TRBV4-1,-,CASSQMTGYNEQFF,TGCGCCAGCAGCCAAATGACTGGTTACAATGAGCAGTTCTTC
TRBD2,TRBJ2-7,TRBV15,-,CATSREAGGPLYEQYF,TGTGCCACCAGCAGAGAAGCGGGAGGGCCCCTTTACGAGCAGTACTTC
-,TRBJ2-2,TRBV7-2,-,CASSLGVGTTPTGELFF,TGTGCCAGCAGCTTGGGGGTGGGGACAACCCCCACCGGGGAGCTGTTTTTT
-,TRBJ2-7,TRBV6-5,-,CASRGHVLHEQYF,TGTGCCAGCAGGGGCCATGTTCTCCACGAGCAGTACTTC
TRBD1,TRBJ1-2,TRBV2,-,CAGGTGKTNYGYTF,TGTGCCGGGGGGACAGGGAAAACTAACTATGGCTACACCTTC
TRBD1,TRBJ1-4,TRBV7-9,once,CASSSWTGWVEKLFF,TGTGCCAGCAGCTCCTGGACAGGGTGGGTTGAAAAACTGTTTTTT
-,TRBJ1-1,TRBV6-1,-,CASSEARRAFF,TGTGCCAGCAGTGAAGCCCGGAGAGCTTTCTTT
-,TRBJ1-5,TRBV6-1,-,CASLFDRLVYQPQHF,TGTGCCAGCCTTTTCGACAGGCTAGTCTATCAGCCCCAGCATTTT
TRBD1,TRBJ2-7,TRBV5-1,-,CASSLGAQGREQYF,TGCGCCAGCAGCTTGGGGGCACAGGGGCGCGAGCAGTACTTC
TRBD2,TRBJ2-3,TRBV6-1,-,CASSEGGGRAGDTQYF,TGTGCCAGCAGTGAAGGGGGCGGGAGGGCGGGAGATACGCAGTATTTT
TRBD1,TRBJ1-3,TRBV30,-,CAWSPGGDPGNTIYF,TGTGCCTGGAGCCCAGGGGGCGATCCTGGAAACACCATATATTTT
TRBD2,TRBJ2-7,TRBV27,once,CASSRLLADTSYEQYF,TGTGCCAGCAGTAGATTACTAGCGGACACCTCCTACGAGCAGTACTTC
-,TRBJ2-2,TRBV7-6,-,CASSLVPTGSPGTGELFF,TGTGCCAGCAGCTTAGTCCCCACCGGGTCGCCCGGCACCGGGGAGCTGTTTTTT
TRBD2,TRBJ2-7,TRBV7-2,-,CASSLFLAGAILSYEQYF,TGTGCCAGCAGCTTATTTCTAGCGGGAGCTATTCTCTCCTACGAGCAGTACTTC
-,TRBJ2-7,TRBV5-4,-,CASSLVGQFYYEQYF,TGTGCCAGCAGCTTGGTTGGGCAGTTTTACTACGAGCAGTACTTC